This entry is about one T cell receptor (beta chain). This table comes from immunoSEQ multiplex PCR, and its TCRdb copy is limited to in-frame clones, with some not included. The sample includes 45,000 to 50,000 clones, 88% of them seen just once. These data come from a study of PD-L1 blockade in urothelial cancer. Turning to the study itself: Patients, treated from about 2014 onward, received atezolizumab 1,200 mg intravenously every 3 weeks. Blood drawn 3 weeks (second dose) and 6 weeks after treatment start was analyzed. Reported median T cell count for blood samples was 130,000 to 150,000.

Diagnoses among patients were locally advanced or metastatic urothelial carcinoma. This CDR3 region has 15 residues. V lost 1 base and J lost 3, with 12 bases in between. Germline V CDR1 and CDR2: SGHNT, YENEEA. V gene TRBV11-3 combines with J gene TRBJ1-1; D is uncertain. The receptor was isolated from a man aged 80 or over with urothelial cancer. This material consisted of PBMCs, taken around atezolizumab (anti-PD-L1) treatment. This CDR3 reads CASSLGGDLDTEAFF. CDR3 bases: TGTGCCAGCAGCTTAGGCGGGGATCTGGACACTGAAGCTTTCTTT.